Presented here are 9 T cell receptor beta chains from one specimen sequenced in a study of cytomegalovirus exposure and HLA in healthy donors. Sequenced by immunoSEQ multiplex PCR; TCRdb stores in-frame clones only, minus some. The table has approximately 65,000 clones, nearly 96% seen once. Source material: PBMCs. All receptors come from a woman aged 18-29 years in good health and CMV-seropositive.

This chain joins TRBV28 and TRBJ2-7, with TRBD2 matching 11 bases. V shed 6 bases, J shed 4 bases, and the junction held 8 bases outside the gene matches. CDR1 and CDR2 (germline): MDHEN, SYDVKM. This CDR3 spans 15 amino acids. The CDR3: CASRKLAGDGYEQYF. CDR3 DNA: TGTGCCAGCAGGAAACTAGCGGGAGATGGGTACGAGCAGTACTTC.

This chain links TRBV11-3 with TRBJ2-1, with TRBD1 matching over 7 bases. V gave up 3 bases and J gave up 5 bases; unmatched junction bases: 7. Germline V CDR1 and CDR2: SGHNT, YENEEA. There are 15 residues in the CDR3. This chain's CDR3 is CASSLGQRFHNEQFF. The DNA of the CDR3 is TGTGCCAGCAGCTTGGGACAGAGGTTCCACAATGAGCAGTTCTTC.

This clone is a singleton in its sample. The CDR3 here is CASSPRSQETQYF. DNA for the CDR3: TGTGCCAGCAGTCCTAGGAGCCAAGAGACCCAGTACTTC. The J gene is TRBJ2-5, the V gene TRBV28; D not resolved. The CDR3 consists of 13 residues. Germline assignment: CDR1 MDHEN and CDR2 SYDVKM. V was shortened by 5 bases and J by 1 base, with 8 bases between the two germline ends.

The rearrangement uses TRBV6-1 and TRBJ2-7, with 7 bases identical to TRBD1. V dropped 6 bases and J dropped 3; count of bases not matched to a gene: 8. This CDR3 has 14 amino acids. Per germline, CDR1 MNHNS and CDR2 SASEGT. The chain's CDR3 is CASSTDRRYYEQYF. CDR3 nucleotides: TGTGCCAGCAGCACGGACAGGCGCTACTACGAGCAGTACTTC.

The rearrangement joins TRBV5-6 to TRBJ2-7; D call uncertain. The CDR3 consists of 17 residues. Germline CDR1 and CDR2: SGHDT and YYEEEE. V lost 2 bases and J lost 0, with 18 bases in between. CDR3 region: CASSLEKFSTPSYEQYF. DNA for the CDR3: TGTGCCAGCAGCTTAGAGAAGTTTTCCACCCCCTCCTACGAGCAGTACTTC.

The CDR3 sequence is CSANPLGTQYF. As DNA, the CDR3 is TGCAGTGCTAACCCCCTCGGGACCCAGTACTTC. The gene calls are TRBV20-1 and TRBJ2-5, with no clear D. Germline V gives CDR1 DFQATT, CDR2 SNEGSKA (reference sequence). Trimming stripped 4 bases from V and 7 bases from J, with 10 bases between. The CDR3 is 11 amino acids.

The CDR3 region has the DNA TGTGCCAGCAGCCAATCGGTAGCTAGTTTCCATAAAGAGACCCAGTACTTC. Translated, it gives CASSQSVASFHKETQYF. V and J are TRBV14 and TRBJ2-5; D not certain. The CDR3 is 17 residues long. Germline V gene lookup returns CDR1 SGHDN and CDR2 FVKESK. V gave up 2 bases and J gave up 3 bases, with 19 bases separating them. Based on the CDR3 plus reference TRBV14 and TRBJ2-5, the full variable domain is EAGVTQFPSHSVIEKGQTVTLRCDPISGHDNLYWYRRVMGKEIKFLLHFVKESKQDESGMPNNRFLAERTGGTYSTLKVQPAELEDSGVYFCASSQSVASFHKETQYFGPGTRLLVL.

The V gene is TRBV27, the J gene TRBJ2-6, with a weak D call TRBD1 (5 bases). Trimming stripped 4 bases from V and 0 bases from J, with 19 bases between. CDR1 MNHEY and CDR2 SMNVEV come from the germline V gene (reference sequence). The CDR3 totals 19 residues. The CDR3 sequence is CASSSGWGLLRSGANVLTF. DNA for the CDR3: TGTGCCAGCAGTTCGGGTTGGGGCCTCCTTCGCTCTGGGGCCAACGTCCTGACTTTC.

The V call is TRBV19, the J call TRBJ2-7; TRBD2 is a possible D gene (6 bases). This CDR3 contains 15 residues. The V gene lost 4 bases and the J gene lost 4 bases, with 17 bases spanning the gap. Germline V CDR1 and CDR2: LNHDA, SQIVND (reference sequence). Here the CDR3 DNA reads TGTGCCAGTAGTACCGGACACGGCGCGGGATACGAGCAGTACTTC. Protein sequence: CASSTGHGAGYEQYF. The whole variable domain, filled in from reference TRBV19 and TRBJ2-7, reads DGGITQSPKYLFRKEGQNVTLSCEQNLNHDAMYWYRQDPGQGLRLIYYSQIVNDFQKGDIAEGYSVSREKKESFPLTVTSAQKNPTAFYLCASSTGHGAGYEQYFGPGTRLTVT.